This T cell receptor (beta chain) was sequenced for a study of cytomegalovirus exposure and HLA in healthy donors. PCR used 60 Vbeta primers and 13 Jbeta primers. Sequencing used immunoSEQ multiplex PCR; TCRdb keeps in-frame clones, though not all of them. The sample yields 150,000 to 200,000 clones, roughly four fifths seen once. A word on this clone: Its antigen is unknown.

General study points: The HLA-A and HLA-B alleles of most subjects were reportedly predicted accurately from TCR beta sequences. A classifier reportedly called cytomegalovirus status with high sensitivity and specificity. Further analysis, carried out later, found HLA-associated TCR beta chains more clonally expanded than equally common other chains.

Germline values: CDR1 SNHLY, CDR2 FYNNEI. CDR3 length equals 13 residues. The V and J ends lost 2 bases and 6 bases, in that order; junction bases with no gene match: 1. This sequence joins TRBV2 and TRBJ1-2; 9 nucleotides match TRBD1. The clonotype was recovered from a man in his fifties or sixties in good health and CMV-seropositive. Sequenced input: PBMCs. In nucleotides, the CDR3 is TGTGCCAGCAGTGAACGACAGGGGGATGGCTACACCTTC. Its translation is CASSERQGDGYTF.